Following are 31 T cell receptor beta chains from one sample sequenced in a study of blood T cell repertoires in COVID-19. TCRdb's copy holds only in-frame clones and misses some; the assay was immunoSEQ multiplex PCR. The top ten hold 10% of the sample, which has tens of thousands of clones, more than 75% seen once. The sequenced material came from PBMCs or T cells enriched from blood (not recorded which). Receptor source: a woman aged 40 to 50 who had recovered from COVID-19.

This clone was seen only a few times. The chain couples TRBV27 to TRBJ1-2, with D hard to call. The germline V gene encodes CDR1 MNHEY and CDR2 SMNVEV (reference sequence). Trimming removed 0 bases from V and 4 bases from J, with 12 bases in between. The CDR3 runs 15 residues. The CDR3 protein is CASSLSISGFYGYTF. The CDR3 nucleotides are TGTGCCAGCAGTTTATCGATTTCAGGCTTCTATGGCTACACCTTC.

This sequence joins TRBV2 and TRBJ1-5; D is perhaps TRBD1 (6 bases). From germline, CDR1 is SNHLY and CDR2 FYNNEI. Between the trimmed V and J ends, which lost 6 bases and 3 bases, there was a span of 15 bases. The CDR3 has 15 amino acids. The CDR3 region is CASRKRQEPNQPQHF. The CDR3 DNA reads TGTGCCAGCAGGAAGAGACAGGAGCCCAATCAGCCCCAGCATTTT.

V usage is TRBV5-1 and J usage is TRBJ2-2; 14 bases line up with TRBD2. Germline V gene sequence: CDR1 SGHRS, CDR2 YFSETQ. Trimming cost V 3 bases and J 0 bases; bases outside gene matches: 4. The CDR3 is 18 residues long. CDR3 in amino acids: CASSYPTSGGANTGELFF. CDR3 bases: TGCGCCAGCAGCTACCCGACTAGCGGGGGGGCGAACACCGGGGAGCTGTTTTTT.

The chain couples TRBV5-6 to TRBJ1-2, with TRBD1 as a possible D gene (5 bases). The CDR3 covers 16 residues. Germline V gene sequence: CDR1 SGHDT, CDR2 YYEEEE. V was trimmed by 0 bases and J by 7 bases, leaving 19 bases between them. This CDR3 reads CASSLVGFQGTGGYTF. The CDR3 region has the DNA TGTGCCAGCAGCTTGGTGGGTTTCCAGGGCACTGGTGGCTACACCTTC.

The V call is TRBV10-1, the J call TRBJ2-7, with 7 bases fitting TRBD1. Trimming cost V 4 bases and J 2 bases; bases outside gene matches: 2. Germline V gene sequence: CDR1 WNHNN, CDR2 SYGVQD (reference sequence). The CDR3 has 13 amino acids. CDR3 sequence (DNA): TGCGCCAGCAGTGCGACAGGGACCTACGAGCAGTACTTC. This codes for CASSATGTYEQYF.

The chain is built from TRBV7-3 and TRBJ2-4, with D possibly being TRBD2 (6 bases). V was cut by 2 bases and J by 12 bases, with 17 bases left in between. CDR1 and CDR2 from the germline V gene are SGHTA and FQGTGA. This CDR3 contains 14 residues. CDR3 in DNA: TGTGCCAGCAGCTTATCGGTGAGCCCGGGGGATCAGTACTTC. As protein: CASSLSVSPGDQYF.

J is TRBJ2-5 and V is TRBV6-5; a possible D gene is TRBD1 (6 bases). Trimming pared 6 bases from V and 5 bases from J, leaving 13 bases between. Germline assignment: CDR1 MNHEY and CDR2 SVGAGI. This CDR3 has 13 residues. As DNA, the CDR3 is TGTGCCAGCAGAGCACAGGGACGGGAGACCCAGTACTTC. It yields the protein CASRAQGRETQYF.

The genes are TRBV2 and TRBJ2-5; 8 bases line up with TRBD2. Trimming at V came to 5 bases and at J to 2 bases, leaving 7 bases not matched to a gene. Germline CDR1 SNHLY, CDR2 FYNNEI. The CDR3 runs 15 residues. The CDR3 loop reads CASSLLAEIQETQYF. CDR3 in DNA: TGTGCCAGCAGTCTACTAGCGGAGATACAAGAGACCCAGTACTTC.

In DNA form, the CDR3 reads TGTGCCAGCAGTGACGACAGGGAGGCAGATACGCAGTATTTT. Protein product: CASSDDREADTQYF. The chain employs TRBV6-4 and TRBJ2-3; TRBD1 is a possible D gene (7 bases). CDR1 and CDR2 from the germline V gene are MRHNA and SNTAGT. V dropped 2 bases and J dropped 4 bases, with 10 bases sitting between them. This CDR3 spans 14 amino acids.

V and J are TRBV7-7 and TRBJ2-2, with TRBD1 identical over 9 bases. The CDR3 covers 17 residues. Trimming removed 4 bases from V and 2 bases from J; junction bases left unmatched: 8. The germline V gene encodes CDR1 SSHAT and CDR2 FNYEAQ (reference sequence). CDR3 region: CASSSGTGTINTGELFF. CDR3 DNA: TGTGCCAGCAGCTCCGGGACAGGGACGATTAACACCGGGGAGCTGTTTTTT.

The V call is TRBV5-5, the J call TRBJ2-7; a possible D gene is TRBD2 (6 bases). Germline V gives CDR1 SGHKS, CDR2 YYEKEE (reference sequence). Trimming pared 0 bases from V and 3 bases from J, leaving 19 bases between. The CDR3 runs 17 residues. The CDR3 DNA follows: TGTGCCAGCAGCTTGGTTCTGTATGCGGGACTGAACTACGAGCAGTACTTC. Translating gives CASSLVLYAGLNYEQYF.

This sequence joins TRBV6-5 and TRBJ1-2; D is possibly TRBD1 (5 bases). V shed 8 bases and J shed 11 bases, with 18 bases lying between them. The germline V gene encodes CDR1 MNHEY and CDR2 SVGAGI. The length of the CDR3 is 12 residues. CDR3 in amino acids: CASSGQARSYTF. As DNA, the CDR3 is TGTGCCAGCTCCGGACAAGCTCGGTCTTACACCTTC.

The chain uses TRBV6-5 and TRBJ2-5; 7 bases are shared with TRBD2. V was clipped by 6 bases and J by 5 bases; unmatched bases: 6. The CDR3 is 13 residues long. Germline V lookup: CDR1 MNHEY, CDR2 SVGAGI. The DNA of the CDR3 is TGTGCCAGCAGGCGGGACTACAGGGAGACCCAGTACTTC. Translated: CASRRDYRETQYF.

The chain employs TRBV11-2 and TRBJ2-5; 7 bases map to TRBD2. Germline V gene data show CDR1 as SGHAT and CDR2 as FQNNGV. The CDR3 length is 16 residues. J gave up 3 bases and V 4 bases, and 11 bases lay outside the gene matches. The CDR3 here is CASSSFTTSLEETQYF. CDR3 sequence (DNA): TGTGCCAGCAGCTCCTTTACGACTAGCCTAGAAGAGACCCAGTACTTC. Supplemented by reference TRBV11-2 and TRBJ2-5, the full variable domain reads EAGVAQSPRYKIIEKRQSVAFWCNPISGHATLYWYQQILGQGPKLLIQFQNNGVVDDSQLPKDRFSAERLKGVDSTLKIQPAKLEDSAVYLCASSSFTTSLEETQYFGPGTRLLVL.

The rearrangement links TRBV3-1 (or the pseudogene TRBV3-2) to TRBJ1-4, with D perhaps matching TRBD1 (5 bases). V was trimmed by 6 bases and J by 2 bases, leaving 13 bases between them. This CDR3 region has 15 residues. Germline loops: CDR1 LGHDT, CDR2 YNNKEL (reference sequence). In DNA form, the CDR3 reads TGTGCCAGCAGTCTTAGGACAACGACTAATGAAAAACTGTTTTTT. It codes for CASSLRTTTNEKLFF.

The chain recombines TRBV5-1 with TRBJ1-1; 7 bases agree with TRBD1. Looked up from germline, CDR1 is SGHRS and CDR2 is YFSETQ. V gave up 4 bases and J gave up 6 bases; unmatched junction bases: 12. This CDR3 comprises 15 residues. The CDR3 nucleotides are TGCGCCAGCAGCCTGGTTGAGGGGGCTTGGGCTGAAGCTTTCTTT. Translating gives CASSLVEGAWAEAFF.

The J gene is TRBJ1-6, the V gene TRBV5-4; 7 positions match TRBD1. This CDR3 region has 16 residues. V trimming: 0 bases; J trimming: 9 bases; junction bases outside the gene matches: 9. CDR1 and CDR2 (germline): SGHNT, YYREEE (reference sequence). The CDR3 sequence is CASSLASGGMASPLHF. The CDR3 DNA reads as TGTGCCAGCAGCTTGGCCTCAGGGGGAATGGCTTCACCCCTCCACTTT.

The J gene is TRBJ1-1, the V gene TRBV29-1; D is possibly TRBD1 (5 bases). The CDR3 runs to 14 residues. The V gene lost 6 bases and the J gene lost 1 base, with 15 bases spanning the gap. Germline CDR1 reads SQVTM; CDR2 reads ANQGSEA. This CDR3 reads CSVERSGGNTEAFF. Written as DNA, the CDR3 is TGCAGCGTGGAACGGTCGGGGGGGAACACTGAAGCTTTCTTT.

The rearrangement links TRBV6-5 to TRBJ1-1; 7 bases align to TRBD1. This CDR3 has 15 amino acids. V shed 7 bases, J shed 3 bases, and the junction held 11 bases outside the gene matches. Per germline, CDR1 MNHEY and CDR2 SVGAGI. For the CDR3, the DNA is TGTGCCAGCACGATGCTCCGGGACAGATACACTGAAGCTTTCTTT. Amino acids: CASTMLRDRYTEAFF.

This clone was counted once. The V and J genes are TRBV5-4 and TRBJ2-7; 8 bases agree with TRBD1. CDR1 is SGHNT and CDR2 is YYREEE in the germline V gene (reference sequence). Trimming cost V 5 bases and J 2 bases; bases outside gene matches: 6. This CDR3 comprises 14 residues. CDR3 loop: CASSPWTGTYEQYF. For the CDR3, the DNA is TGTGCCAGCAGTCCCTGGACAGGGACCTACGAGCAGTACTTC.

This clone was detected once. The chain is built from TRBV5-1 and TRBJ1-4, with D tentatively TRBD1 (5 bases). The germline V and J ends were trimmed by 3 bases and 3 bases, with 15 bases remaining between them. Germline CDR1 and CDR2: SGHRS and YFSETQ. This CDR3 region has 16 residues. The CDR3 sequence: CASSYNQPGANEKLFF. The CDR3 DNA reads as TGCGCCAGCAGCTACAATCAACCGGGGGCTAATGAAAAACTGTTTTTT.

The chain is built from TRBV4-2 and TRBJ1-2; 8 bases map to TRBD1. The ends lost 2 bases at V and 4 bases at J; junction bases unmatched: 6. CDR1 and CDR2 (germline): LGHNA, YNFKEQ. This CDR3 is built from 15 residues. CDR3 in amino acids: CASSQQGADVYGYTF. The CDR3 bases are TGTGCCAGCAGCCAACAGGGGGCCGATGTCTATGGCTACACCTTC.

This sequence joins TRBV7-7 and TRBJ2-2, with TRBD1 matching over 11 bases. V was pared by 5 bases and J by 5 bases, with 4 bases of the junction left unmatched. Germline V gene data show CDR1 as SSHAT and CDR2 as FNYEAQ (reference sequence). The CDR3 extends over 15 amino acids. DNA for the CDR3: TGTGCCAGCAGCGTCGGACAGGGGGCGACCGGGGAGCTGTTTTTT. It is translated as CASSVGQGATGELFF.

The V and J genes are TRBV20-1 and TRBJ2-5; the D is unclear. The germline CDR1 and CDR2 sequences are DFQATT and SNEGSKA (reference sequence). The CDR3 is 11 amino acids. The germline V and J ends were trimmed by 3 bases and 4 bases, with 6 bases remaining between them. CDR3 DNA: TGCAGTGCTAGGTCCCTAGAGACCCAGTACTTC. This translates into CSARSLETQYF.

The chain joins TRBV7-2 to TRBJ1-2; 8 bases line up with TRBD1. Germline V gene data show CDR1 as SGHTA and CDR2 as FQGNSA. The CDR3 contains 14 residues. Unmatched junction bases numbered 2, after V lost 1 base and J lost 4 bases. The CDR3 is CASSLGQGLYGYTF. Here the CDR3 DNA reads TGTGCCAGCAGCTTAGGACAGGGGCTCTATGGCTACACCTTC. The whole variable domain, remainder taken from reference TRBV7-2 and TRBJ1-2, is GAGVSQSPSNKVTEKGKDVELRCDPISGHTALYWYRQSLGQGLEFLIYFQGNSAPDKSGLPSDRFSAERTGGSVSTLTIQRTQQEDSAVYLCASSLGQGLYGYTFGSGTRLTVV.

The chain's CDR3 is CASSLDRDGQPQHF. The CDR3, as DNA: TGTGCCAGCAGTCTAGACAGGGATGGGCAGCCCCAGCATTTT. The rearrangement links TRBV2 to TRBJ1-5, with 7 bases fitting TRBD1. Per germline, CDR1 SNHLY and CDR2 FYNNEI. The CDR3 extends over 14 amino acids. Germline trimming cut 5 bases from V and 7 bases from J; bases unmatched to any gene: 8.

This clone was picked up one time. The V and J genes are TRBV5-6 and TRBJ1-2; D remains ambiguous. V lost 4 bases, J lost 0 bases, and 19 bases lay in between. The germline V gene has CDR1 SGHDT and CDR2 YYEEEE. The CDR3 extends over 17 amino acids. CDR3 sequence reads: CASSPAGDIRSNYGYTF. CDR3 bases: TGTGCCAGCAGCCCGGCGGGCGACATTCGCTCTAACTATGGCTACACCTTC. The full variable domain, rest sourced from reference TRBV5-6 and TRBJ1-2, is DAGVTQSPTHLIKTRGQQVTLRCSPKSGHDTVSWYQQALGQGPQFIFQYYEEEERQRGNFPDRFSGHQFPNYSSELNVNALLLGDSALYLCASSPAGDIRSNYGYTFGSGTRLTVV.

The chain has TRBV29-1 and TRBJ1-2; 7 bases are a match to TRBD1. V lost 4 bases and J lost 8; bases outside the gene matches: 7. The CDR3 has 12 amino acids. Germline V gene sequence: CDR1 SQVTM, CDR2 ANQGSEA. CDR3 region: CSVVETGKGYTF. CDR3 coding DNA: TGCAGCGTTGTTGAGACAGGGAAGGGCTACACCTTC.

This rearrangement joins TRBV28 to TRBJ2-1; 8 bases map to TRBD2. This CDR3 contains 16 residues. V was clipped by 6 bases and J by 0 bases; unmatched bases: 7. Germline lookup yields CDR1 MDHEN and CDR2 SYDVKM. The CDR3 loop reads CASSEISGASYNEQFF. The CDR3 coding sequence is TGTGCCAGCAGCGAAATTAGCGGGGCCTCCTACAATGAGCAGTTCTTC.

The chain combines TRBV5-6 with TRBJ2-5, with 7 bases fitting TRBD1. Germline V gives CDR1 SGHDT, CDR2 YYEEEE. The CDR3 extends over 13 amino acids. With 3 bases clipped from V and 2 bases from J, the junction kept 1 base outside the gene matches. The CDR3 nucleotides read TGTGCCAGCAGCTCGACAGGGCAAGAGACCCAGTACTTC. Its protein product is CASSSTGQETQYF.

The chain joins TRBV14 to TRBJ2-5; 8 positions agree with TRBD1. This CDR3 has 15 amino acids. V dropped 5 bases and J dropped 5; count of bases not matched to a gene: 10. From germline, CDR1 is SGHDN and CDR2 FVKESK. This chain's CDR3 is CASSLRTGLIETQYF. In nucleotides, the CDR3 is TGTGCCAGCAGCTTACGGACAGGGTTGATTGAGACCCAGTACTTC.